What follows describes a single T cell receptor (beta chain). What this receptor recognizes is not known. The input lacks base qualities; no much larger clone sits a single base away. The data stem from a study of blood T cell repertoires in COVID-19 (dated by TCRdb to the early 2020s). About the study as a whole: Recovered participants in ImmuneRACE Cohort 3 were defined by two consecutive negative NP/OP PCR tests, clearance by a healthcare professional, or resolution of symptoms. Collaborator samples came from the United States, Italy and Spain and covered acute and convalescent phases of COVID-19. The prospective study material was composed of cDNA or gDNA derived from T cells, B-cell-depleted T cells, or PBMCs. The dataset comprised deeply sampled blood TCRbeta repertoires from subjects exposed to, actively infected with, or recovered from COVID-19. The repertoires were made available in a free public database intended to serve as a resource for research on the immune response to SARS-CoV-2. Samples were obtained from the ongoing ImmuneRACE study (first 160 participants) and from over a thousand subjects provided by 6 global collaborators. A de-identified subject ID, COVID-19 status, age in years and sex were almost always included in the sample metadata. Where available, HLA class I and class II types were taken from metadata supplied by the sample provider and were not determined by assay-based typing.

General study outcomes and caveats: The quantity of clinical and demographic metadata differed by source and by participant and was supplied without curation.

CDR1 SGDLS and CDR2 YYNGEE are derived from the germline V gene. Including cysteine and phenylalanine, the CDR3 has 13 amino acids. Only the CDR3 DNA stays, 39 bases, in frame from base 1. Ends trimmed: V by 3 bases, J by 6 bases; bases unmatched to a gene: 3. Participants in the prospective study were enrolled through a virtual design, were aged 18 to 89 years, and lived in approximately 24 United States geographic areas. In the prospective study, cohorts were assigned on the basis of participant-reported clinical history obtained from a screening survey and a study questionnaire. Mobile phlebotomists in the prospective study collected whole blood, serum and a nasopharyngeal or oropharyngeal swab from every participant. Participants in the prospective study had the option to provide additional blood draws and questionnaires over a 2-month period. Prospective study blood samples were shipped either frozen or at room temperature before DNA extraction.

The immunoSEQ Assay, a bias-controlled multiplex PCR, was used to amplify TCRbeta CDR3 regions from genomic DNA. On the authors' methods: The number of nucleated cells in each sample was estimated from the amplification of reference gene primers within the assay. Sequence reads were collapsed and filtered to measure the absolute abundance of every unique TCRbeta CDR3 rearrangement. For each sample, productive Simpson clonality was calculated as the square root of Simpson's diversity index over productive rearrangements. Held by TCRdb, this immuneACCESS table contains in-frame sequences only and omits some clones. Under half of the omission traces to an unresolved V gene where checked; the cause of the rest is unknown. Clone size and V and J calls were adopted from that table, with D and trimming inferred from the DNA. Recorded for this sample are more than 300,000 clones; about 90% of them occurred a single time. Less than 2.5% of the sample belongs to the ten largest clones.

The receptor chain draws on TRBV9 and TRBJ2-7, and TRBD2 matches 10 of the central bases. The clonotype originates from a man aged 35 to 55 in a cohort exposed to, infected with or recovered from COVID-19 (not recorded which). The specimen sequenced was PBMCs or T cells enriched from blood (not recorded which). The DNA sequence reads TGTGCCAGCAGCGAAATAGCGGGAGGCGAGCAGTACTTC. Its coded protein is CASSEIAGGEQYF.